Listed here is a single T cell receptor (beta chain). The antigen is undetermined. This record belongs to a study of T cell clonotyping in hematopoietic cell transplantation. Points from the study as a whole: Pathologically expanded recipient clonotypes increased progressively from day 30 to day 180 as diversity fell. At the given depth, recipient repertoires were over 95% de novo clonotypes.

Sequencing was performed with immunoSEQ multiplex PCR; in TCRdb, only in-frame clones are kept and a portion is missing. This table holds approximately 44,000 clones, 85% to 95% found once. CDR1 SGHTA and CDR2 FQGNSA come from the germline V gene. CDR3 size: 15 residues. V was pared by 5 bases and J by 3 bases, with 14 bases between. This receptor was taken from a woman between 45 and 60 years old in good health. Some clones in this sample may be carry-over from other donors' samples. This chain joins TRBV7-2 and TRBJ2-1, with a weak D call TRBD1 (7 bases). The sample consisted of peripheral blood mononuclear cells. CDR3: CASSMEGAHYNEQFF. CDR3 in DNA: TGTGCCAGCAGCATGGAGGGGGCCCACTACAATGAGCAGTTCTTC.